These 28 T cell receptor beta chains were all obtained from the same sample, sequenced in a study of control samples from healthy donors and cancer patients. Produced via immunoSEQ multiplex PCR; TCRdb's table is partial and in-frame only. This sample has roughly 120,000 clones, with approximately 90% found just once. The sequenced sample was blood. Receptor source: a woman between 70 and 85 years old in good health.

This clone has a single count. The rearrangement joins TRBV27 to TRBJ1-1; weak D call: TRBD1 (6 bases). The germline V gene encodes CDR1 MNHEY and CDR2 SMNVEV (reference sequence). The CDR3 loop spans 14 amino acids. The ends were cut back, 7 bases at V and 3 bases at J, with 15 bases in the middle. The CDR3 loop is CASTGQLGDTEAFF. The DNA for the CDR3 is TGTGCCAGCACCGGACAGCTAGGGGACACTGAAGCTTTCTTT.

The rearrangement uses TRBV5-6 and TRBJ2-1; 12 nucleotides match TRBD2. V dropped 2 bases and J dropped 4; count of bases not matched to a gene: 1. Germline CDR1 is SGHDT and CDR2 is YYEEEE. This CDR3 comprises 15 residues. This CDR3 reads CASSFTSGGYNEQFF. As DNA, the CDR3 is TGTGCCAGCAGCTTCACTAGCGGGGGGTACAATGAGCAGTTCTTC. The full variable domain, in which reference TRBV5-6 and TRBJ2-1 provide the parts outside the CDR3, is DAGVTQSPTHLIKTRGQQVTLRCSPKSGHDTVSWYQQALGQGPQFIFQYYEEEERQRGNFPDRFSGHQFPNYSSELNVNALLLGDSALYLCASSFTSGGYNEQFFGPGTRLTVL.

For the CDR3, the DNA is TGTGCCAGCAGCCCGACAGACCTATATGGCTACACCTTC. Protein product: CASSPTDLYGYTF. The chain couples TRBV7-9 to TRBJ1-2; D perhaps matches TRBD1 (5 bases). Germline CDR1 reads SEHNR; CDR2 reads FQNEAQ (reference sequence). The V end was cut by 5 bases, the J end by 5 bases, with 12 bases between. The CDR3 totals 13 residues. Full variable domain (rest looked up from reference TRBV7-9 and TRBJ1-2): DTGVSQNPRHKITKRGQNVTFRCDPISEHNRLYWYRQTLGQGPEFLTYFQNEAQLEKSRLLSDRFSAERPKGSFSTLEIQRTEQGDSAMYLCASSPTDLYGYTFGSGTRLTVV.

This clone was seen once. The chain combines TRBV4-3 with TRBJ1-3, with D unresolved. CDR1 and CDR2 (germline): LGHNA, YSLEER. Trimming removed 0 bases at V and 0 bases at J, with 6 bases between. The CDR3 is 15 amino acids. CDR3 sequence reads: CASSQDSLSGNTIYF. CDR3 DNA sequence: TGCGCCAGCAGCCAAGACTCCCTCTCTGGAAACACCATATATTTT.

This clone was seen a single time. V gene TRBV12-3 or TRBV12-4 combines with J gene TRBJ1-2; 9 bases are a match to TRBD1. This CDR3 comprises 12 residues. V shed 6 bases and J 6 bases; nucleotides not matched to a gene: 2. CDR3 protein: CASSRTGDGYTF. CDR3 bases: TGTGCCAGCAGCCGGACAGGGGATGGCTACACCTTC.

The CDR3 loop reads CASSFYPRDRVYEQYF. CDR3 nucleotides: TGCGCCAGCAGCTTCTACCCCCGGGACAGGGTCTACGAGCAGTACTTC. The genes are TRBV5-1 and TRBJ2-7; 9 bases fit TRBD1. V was clipped by 2 bases and J by 3 bases; unmatched bases: 9. The germline gives CDR1 SGHRS, CDR2 YFSETQ. The CDR3 totals 16 residues.

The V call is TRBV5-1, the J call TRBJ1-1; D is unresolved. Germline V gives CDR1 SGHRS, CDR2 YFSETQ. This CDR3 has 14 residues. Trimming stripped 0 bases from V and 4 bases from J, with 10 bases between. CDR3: CASSLDIMGTEAFF. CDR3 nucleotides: TGCGCCAGCAGCTTGGACATTATGGGCACTGAAGCTTTCTTT.

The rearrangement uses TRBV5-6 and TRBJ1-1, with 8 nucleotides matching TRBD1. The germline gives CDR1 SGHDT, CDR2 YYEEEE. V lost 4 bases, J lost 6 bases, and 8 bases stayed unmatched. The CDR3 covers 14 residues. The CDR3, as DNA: TGTGCCAGCAGCGTGACAGGGGTGCCCTCTGAAGCTTTCTTT. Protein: CASSVTGVPSEAFF.

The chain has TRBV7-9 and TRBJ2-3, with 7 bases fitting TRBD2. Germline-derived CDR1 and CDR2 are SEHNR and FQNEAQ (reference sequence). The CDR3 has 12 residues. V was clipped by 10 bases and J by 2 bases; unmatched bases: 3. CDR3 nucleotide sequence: TGTGCCAACGGGGACTACACAGATACGCAGTATTTT. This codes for CANGDYTDTQYF.

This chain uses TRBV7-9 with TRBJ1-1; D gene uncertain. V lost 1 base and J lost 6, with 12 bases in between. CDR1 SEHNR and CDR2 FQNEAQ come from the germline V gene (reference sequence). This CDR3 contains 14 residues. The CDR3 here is CASSLELVVPEAFF. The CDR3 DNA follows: TGTGCCAGCAGCTTAGAATTGGTTGTGCCTGAAGCTTTCTTT.

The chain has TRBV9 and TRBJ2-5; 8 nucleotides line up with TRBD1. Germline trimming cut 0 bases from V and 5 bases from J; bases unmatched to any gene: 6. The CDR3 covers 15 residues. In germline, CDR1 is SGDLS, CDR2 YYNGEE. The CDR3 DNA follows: TGTGCCAGCAGCGTAGAAGGACAGGGTGGTGAGACCCAGTACTTC. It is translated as CASSVEGQGGETQYF.

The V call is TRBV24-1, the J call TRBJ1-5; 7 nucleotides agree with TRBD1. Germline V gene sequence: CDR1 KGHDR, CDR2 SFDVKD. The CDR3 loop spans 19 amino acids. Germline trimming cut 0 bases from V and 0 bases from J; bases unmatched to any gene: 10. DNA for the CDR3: TGTGCCACCAGTGATTTGCTCCGGGACAGTTGTTATAGCAATCAGCCCCAGCATTTT. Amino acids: CATSDLLRDSCYSNQPQHF.

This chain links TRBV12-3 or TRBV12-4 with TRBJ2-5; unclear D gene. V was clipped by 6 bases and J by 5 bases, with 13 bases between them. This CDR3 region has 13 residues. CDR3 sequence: CASSPPLGETQYF. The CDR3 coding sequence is TGTGCCAGCAGCCCCCCTTTGGGGGAGACCCAGTACTTC.

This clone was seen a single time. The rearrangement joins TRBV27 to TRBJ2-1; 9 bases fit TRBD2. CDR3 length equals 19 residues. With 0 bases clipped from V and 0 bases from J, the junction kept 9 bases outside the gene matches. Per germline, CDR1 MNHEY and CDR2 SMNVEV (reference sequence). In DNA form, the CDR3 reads TGTGCCAGCAGTTTATCGGGACTAGCCCTATCTAACTCCTACAATGAGCAGTTCTTC. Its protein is CASSLSGLALSNSYNEQFF.

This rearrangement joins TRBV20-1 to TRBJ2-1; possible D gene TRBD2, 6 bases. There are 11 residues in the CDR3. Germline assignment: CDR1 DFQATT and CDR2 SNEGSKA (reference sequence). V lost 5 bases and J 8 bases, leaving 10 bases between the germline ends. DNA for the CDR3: TGCAGTGCTCGACTAGGCTATGAGCAGTTCTTC. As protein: CSARLGYEQFF.

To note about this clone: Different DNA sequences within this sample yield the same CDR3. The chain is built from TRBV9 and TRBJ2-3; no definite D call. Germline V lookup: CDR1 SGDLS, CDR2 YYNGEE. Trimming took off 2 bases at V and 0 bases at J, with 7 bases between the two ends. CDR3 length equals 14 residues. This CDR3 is CASSVRSSTDTQYF. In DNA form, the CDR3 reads TGTGCCAGCAGCGTTAGGTCCAGCACAGATACGCAGTATTTT.

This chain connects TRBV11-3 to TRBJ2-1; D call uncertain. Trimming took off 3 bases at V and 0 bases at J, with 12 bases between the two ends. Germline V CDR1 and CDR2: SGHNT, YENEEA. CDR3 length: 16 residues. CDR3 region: CASSLGWASSYNEQFF. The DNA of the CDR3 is TGTGCCAGCAGCTTGGGCTGGGCTAGCTCCTACAATGAGCAGTTCTTC.

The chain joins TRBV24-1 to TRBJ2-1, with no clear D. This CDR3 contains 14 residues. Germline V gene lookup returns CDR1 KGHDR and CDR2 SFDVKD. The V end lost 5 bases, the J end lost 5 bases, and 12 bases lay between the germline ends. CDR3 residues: CATSASGANNEQFF. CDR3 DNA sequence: TGTGCCACCAGTGCGTCCGGTGCGAACAATGAGCAGTTCTTC.

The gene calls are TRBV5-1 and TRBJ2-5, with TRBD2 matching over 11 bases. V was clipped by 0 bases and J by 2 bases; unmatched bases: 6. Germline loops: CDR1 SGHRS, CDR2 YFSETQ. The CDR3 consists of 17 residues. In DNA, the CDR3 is TGCGCCAGCAGCTTGGATCCTCTAGCGGGGGGACAAGAGACCCAGTACTTC. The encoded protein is CASSLDPLAGGQETQYF.

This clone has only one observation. The CDR3 DNA follows: TGTGCCAGAAGTTACCGGGAAACTTTTTCACCCCTCCACTTT. Translating gives CARSYRETFSPLHF. This chain joins TRBV5-3 and TRBJ1-6; no firm D call. TRBV5-3 is designated an ORF whose function remains uncertain. The CDR3 consists of 14 residues. Trimming took off 5 bases at V and 9 bases at J, with 15 bases between the two ends.

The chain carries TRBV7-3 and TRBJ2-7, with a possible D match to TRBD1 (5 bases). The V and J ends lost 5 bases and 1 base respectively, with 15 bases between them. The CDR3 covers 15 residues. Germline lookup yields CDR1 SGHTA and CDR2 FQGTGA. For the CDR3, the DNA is TGTGCCAGCAGCAGGGGCGGCGGTAGTTCCTACGAGCAGTACTTC. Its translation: CASSRGGGSSYEQYF. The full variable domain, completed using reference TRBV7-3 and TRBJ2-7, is GAGVSQTPSNKVTEKGKYVELRCDPISGHTALYWYRQSLGQGPEFLIYFQGTGAADDSGLPNDRFFAVRPEGSVSTLKIQRTERGDSAVYLCASSRGGGSSYEQYFGPGTRLTVT.

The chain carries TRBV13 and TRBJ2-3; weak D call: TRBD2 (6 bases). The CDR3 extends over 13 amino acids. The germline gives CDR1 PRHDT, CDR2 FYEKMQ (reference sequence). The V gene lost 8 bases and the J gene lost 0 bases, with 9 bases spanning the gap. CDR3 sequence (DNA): TGTGCCAGCTGCGGGGAAAGCACAGATACGCAGTATTTT. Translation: CASCGESTDTQYF.

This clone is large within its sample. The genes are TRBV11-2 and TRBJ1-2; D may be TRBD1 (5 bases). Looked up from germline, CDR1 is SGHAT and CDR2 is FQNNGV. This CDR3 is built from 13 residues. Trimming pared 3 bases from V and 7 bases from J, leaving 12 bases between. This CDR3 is CASSFGGEAGYTF. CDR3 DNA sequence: TGTGCCAGCAGCTTTGGGGGAGAGGCTGGCTACACCTTC.

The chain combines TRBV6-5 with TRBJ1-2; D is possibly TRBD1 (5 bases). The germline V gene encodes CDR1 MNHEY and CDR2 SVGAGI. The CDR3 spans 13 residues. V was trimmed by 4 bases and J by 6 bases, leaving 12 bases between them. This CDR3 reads CASSSPGRDGYTF. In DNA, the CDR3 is TGTGCCAGCAGTTCCCCAGGGAGGGATGGCTACACCTTC.

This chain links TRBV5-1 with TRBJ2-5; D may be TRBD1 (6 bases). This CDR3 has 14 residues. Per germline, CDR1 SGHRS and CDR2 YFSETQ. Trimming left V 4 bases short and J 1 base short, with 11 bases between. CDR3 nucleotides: TGCGCCAGCAGCCCACAGGGTGTCCAAGAGACCCAGTACTTC. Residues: CASSPQGVQETQYF.

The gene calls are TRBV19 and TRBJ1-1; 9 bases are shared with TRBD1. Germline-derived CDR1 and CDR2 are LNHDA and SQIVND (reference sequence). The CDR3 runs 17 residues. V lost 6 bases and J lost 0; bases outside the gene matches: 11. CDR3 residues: CASRGRIGQGMNTEAFF. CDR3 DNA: TGTGCCAGTAGGGGTCGGATCGGACAGGGGATGAACACTGAAGCTTTCTTT.

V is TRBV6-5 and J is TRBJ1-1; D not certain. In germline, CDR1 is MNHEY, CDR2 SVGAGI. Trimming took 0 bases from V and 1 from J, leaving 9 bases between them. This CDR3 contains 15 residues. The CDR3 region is CASSYSGRQNTEAFF. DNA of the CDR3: TGTGCCAGCAGTTACTCGGGCAGGCAGAACACTGAAGCTTTCTTT.

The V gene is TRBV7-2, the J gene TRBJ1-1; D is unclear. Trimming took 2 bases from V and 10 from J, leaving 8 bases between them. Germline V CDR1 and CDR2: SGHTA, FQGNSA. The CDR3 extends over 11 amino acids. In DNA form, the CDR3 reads TGTGCCAGCAGCTTACTCGAGGGAGCTTTCTTT. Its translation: CASSLLEGAFF.